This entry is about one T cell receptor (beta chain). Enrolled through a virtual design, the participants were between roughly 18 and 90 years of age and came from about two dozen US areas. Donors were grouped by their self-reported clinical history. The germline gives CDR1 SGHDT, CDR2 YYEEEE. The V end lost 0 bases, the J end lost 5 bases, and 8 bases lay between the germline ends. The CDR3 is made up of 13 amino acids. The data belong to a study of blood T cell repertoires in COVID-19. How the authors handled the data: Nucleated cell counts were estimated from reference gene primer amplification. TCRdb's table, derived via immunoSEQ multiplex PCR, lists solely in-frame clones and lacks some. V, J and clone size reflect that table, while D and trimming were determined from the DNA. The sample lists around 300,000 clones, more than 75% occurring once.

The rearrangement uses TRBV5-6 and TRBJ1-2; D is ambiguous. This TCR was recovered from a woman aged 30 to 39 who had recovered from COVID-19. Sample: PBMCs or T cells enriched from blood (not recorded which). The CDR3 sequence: CASSLDDKYGYTF. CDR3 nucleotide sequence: TGTGCCAGCAGCTTGGATGACAAATATGGCTACACCTTC.